This is a list of T cell receptor beta chains from one sample in a study of CXCR3-negative and CXCR3-positive naive CD8 T cells. TCRdb re-called the 5' RACE reads; one entry per CDR3 protein, DNA not given. This listing includes tens of thousands of distinct CDR3 sequences. Sequenced input: naive CXCR3+ CD8+ T cells from blood. The receptors come from a human donor in good health. Some clones in this sample may be carry-over from other donors' samples. CDR3s include the opening cysteine and the closing phenylalanine or tryptophan.

v_gene,j_gene,CDR3aa
TRBV13,TRBJ1-2,CASSQKQGSSYGYTF
TRBV2,TRBJ2-2,CASSAAKLELFF
TRBV7-8,TRBJ2-7,CASSLGASYEQYF
TRBV7-9,TRBJ2-5,CASSWGETPSGETQYF
TRBV28,TRBJ2-3,CASSPPLTVRDTQYF
TRBV28,TRBJ2-5,CASTNNRASQETQYF
TRBV29-1,TRBJ2-5,CSVEANKRGEVTQYF
TRBV2,TRBJ2-7,CASSELGGYEQYF
TRBV29-1,TRBJ2-7,CSVEALAGGYEQYF
TRBV7-8,TRBJ2-5,CASSAPASAVGLRQETQYF
TRBV6-2/TRBV6-3,TRBJ2-3,CASSKPSSERESADTQYF
TRBV12-3/TRBV12-4,TRBJ2-1,CASSLVGPADEQFF
TRBV6-6,TRBJ1-1,CASSYSAMNTEAFF
TRBV4-1,TRBJ1-2,CASSYQEGGTDFGYTF
TRBV7-6,TRBJ1-1,CASSLERVSNTEAFF
TRBV29-1,TRBJ1-1,CSGGGTENTEAFF
TRBV15,TRBJ2-3,CATSLRTSGVDTQYF
TRBV20-1,TRBJ1-3,CSARYPGSGNTIYF
TRBV12-3/TRBV12-4,TRBJ2-5,CASSLTSGARETQYF
TRBV25-1,TRBJ1-4,CASSDQGVNEKLFF